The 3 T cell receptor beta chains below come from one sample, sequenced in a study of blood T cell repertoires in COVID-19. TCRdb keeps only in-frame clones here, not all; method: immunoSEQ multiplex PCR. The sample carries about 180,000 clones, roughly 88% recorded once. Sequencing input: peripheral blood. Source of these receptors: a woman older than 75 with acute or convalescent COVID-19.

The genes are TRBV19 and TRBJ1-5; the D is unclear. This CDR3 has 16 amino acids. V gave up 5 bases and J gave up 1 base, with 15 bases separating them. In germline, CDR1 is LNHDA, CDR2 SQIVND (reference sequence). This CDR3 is CASSPPPGVSNQPQHF. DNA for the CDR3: TGTGCCAGTAGTCCTCCCCCCGGGGTAAGCAATCAGCCCCAGCATTTT.

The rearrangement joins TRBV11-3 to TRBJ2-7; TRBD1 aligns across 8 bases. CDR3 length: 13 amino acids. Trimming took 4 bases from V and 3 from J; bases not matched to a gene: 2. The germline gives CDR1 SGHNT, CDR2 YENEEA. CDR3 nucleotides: TGTGCCAGCAGCTCCGGACAGGGCTACGAGCAGTACTTC. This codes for CASSSGQGYEQYF. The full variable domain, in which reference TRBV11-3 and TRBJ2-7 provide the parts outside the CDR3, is EAGVVQSPRYKIIEKKQPVAFWCNPISGHNTLYWYLQNLGQGPELLIRYENEEAVDDSQLPKDRFSAERLKGVDSTLKIQPAELGDSAVYLCASSSGQGYEQYFGPGTRLTVT.

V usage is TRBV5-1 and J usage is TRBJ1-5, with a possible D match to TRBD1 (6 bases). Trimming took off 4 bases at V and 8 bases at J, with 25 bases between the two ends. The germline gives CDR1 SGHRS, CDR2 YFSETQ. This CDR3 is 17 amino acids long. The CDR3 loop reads CASSEGKGGRVAEPQHF. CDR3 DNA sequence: TGCGCCAGCAGCGAAGGCAAAGGGGGGAGGGTCGCGGAGCCCCAGCATTTT. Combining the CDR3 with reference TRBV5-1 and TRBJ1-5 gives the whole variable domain KAGVTQTPRYLIKTRGQQVTLSCSPISGHRSVSWYQQTPGQGLQFLFEYFSETQRNKGNFPGRFSGRQFSNSRSEMNVSTLELGDSALYLCASSEGKGGRVAEPQHFGDGTRLSIL.